Each of the 24 T cell receptor beta chains below was sequenced from the same sample in a study of blood T cells in healthy people across ages. With a J-beta primer mix and a sample-barcoded 5' primer, a second PCR ran roughly 6 to 11 cycles. TCRdb passed the 5' RACE reads through MiXCR, listing each CDR3 protein once. The data show roughly 1.9 million distinct CDR3 sequences, more than 35% seen once. Material: blood. The source of these receptors is a human donor in good health.

As regards this clonotype: Mismatch with germline at one junction end may stem from a read error. V gene TRBV7-7 combines with J gene TRBJ2-3, with D perhaps assigned TRBD1 or TRBD2 (6 bases each). Germline values: CDR1 SSHAT, CDR2 FNYEAQ (reference sequence). This CDR3 comprises 15 residues. The CDR3 DNA reads TGTGCTAGCAGCTTAAGGCGGGGACATTTGGATACGCAGTATTTT. Residues: CASSLRRGHLDTQYF.

This clonotype was seen a handful of times. This chain joins TRBV20-1 and TRBJ2-3; TRBD2 matches 7 bases. The V gene end was trimmed by 2 bases and the J gene end by 2 bases; junction bases not matched to a gene: 4. Germline CDR1 DFQATT, CDR2 SNEGSKA (reference sequence). This CDR3 is built from 14 residues. CDR3 protein: CSARRGLSTDTQYF. In DNA form, the CDR3 reads TGCAGTGCTAGAAGGGGACTATCCACAGATACGCAGTATTTT.

V is TRBV5-6 and J is TRBJ2-5; D is uncertain. From germline, CDR1 is SGHDT and CDR2 YYEEEE. V lost 1 base, J lost 5 bases, and 15 bases lay in between. This CDR3 region has 15 residues. This CDR3 reads CASSLTALTWETQYF. In DNA, the CDR3 is TGTGCCAGCAGCTTGACGGCGCTGACTTGGGAGACCCAGTACTTC.

This clonotype was observed a handful of times. The CDR3 DNA reads as TGTGCCAGCAGCTTGTTGGGACGCAACTATGGCTACACCTTC. This gives the protein CASSLLGRNYGYTF. V is TRBV7-2 and J is TRBJ1-2, with a possible D match to TRBD1 (5 bases). The V end was cut by 3 bases, the J end by 2 bases, with 10 bases between. Germline loops: CDR1 SGHTA, CDR2 FQGNSA. The CDR3 has 14 amino acids.

This chain joins TRBV18 and TRBJ2-2, with D possibly TRBD1 on 6 matching bases. The CDR3 runs 16 residues. Germline CDR1 is KGHSH and CDR2 is LQKENI. Trimming stripped 3 bases from V and 7 bases from J, with 18 bases between. CDR3 sequence: CASSPVDEQGYGELFF. Here the CDR3 DNA reads TGTGCCAGCTCACCTGTCGACGAACAGGGATACGGGGAGCTGTTTTTT. The entire variable domain, with the rest obtained from reference TRBV18 and TRBJ2-2, is as follows: NAGVMQNPRHLVRRRGQEARLRCSPMKGHSHVYWYRQLPEEGLKFMVYLQKENIIDESGMPKERFSAEFPKEGPSILRIQQVVRGDSAAYFCASSPVDEQGYGELFFGEGSRLTVL.

In this sample, this clonotype turned up once. This CDR3 is CASSYGTAVETQYF. DNA of the CDR3: TGTGCCAGCAGTTACGGGACAGCTGTCGAGACCCAGTACTTC. The chain employs TRBV6-5 and TRBJ2-5; TRBD1 matches 7 bases. The V segment lost 2 bases and the J segment 5 bases; nucleotides outside the gene matches: 5. The CDR3 totals 14 residues. CDR1 and CDR2 (germline): MNHEY, SVGAGI.

The gene calls are TRBV27 and TRBJ2-3, with TRBD1 matching 7 bases. J was trimmed by 2 bases and V by 7 bases; bases with no gene match: 15. Germline V lookup: CDR1 MNHEY, CDR2 SMNVEV (reference sequence). The CDR3 is 17 residues long. The CDR3 DNA is TGTGCCAGCAAGGGCCTCACCACAGGGGCCTACACAGATACGCAGTATTTT. Translated, it gives CASKGLTTGAYTDTQYF.

This chain connects TRBV20-1 to TRBJ1-2, with a weak D call TRBD1 (5 bases). V was trimmed by 4 bases and J by 8 bases, leaving 17 bases between them. Germline CDR1 reads DFQATT; CDR2 reads SNEGSKA (reference sequence). The CDR3 covers 13 residues. For the CDR3, the DNA is TGCAGTGCTAAGGGACTCCAGCCGGAGGGCTACACCTTC. Protein product: CSAKGLQPEGYTF.

The rearrangement joins TRBV5-4 to TRBJ2-3; TRBD1 aligns across 8 bases. Trimming at V came to 4 bases and at J to 2 bases, leaving 6 bases not matched to a gene. Germline V CDR1 and CDR2: SGHNT, YYREEE (reference sequence). This CDR3 has 15 amino acids. The DNA of the CDR3 is TGTGCCAGCAGCGGACAGGGTATAGACACAGATACGCAGTATTTT. This codes for CASSGQGIDTDTQYF.

This clonotype was counted only a few times. The chain recombines TRBV24-1 with TRBJ1-4, with 9 bases matching TRBD1. The germline gives CDR1 KGHDR, CDR2 SFDVKD. V lost 9 bases, J lost 5 bases, and 3 bases stayed unmatched. There are 13 residues in the CDR3. The CDR3 region is CATAGTGNEKLFF. The CDR3 DNA follows: TGTGCCACCGCCGGGACAGGGAATGAAAAACTGTTTTTT.

This chain links TRBV7-9 with TRBJ2-4; TRBD2 might be the D (6 bases). Germline CDR1 SEHNR, CDR2 FQNEAQ (reference sequence). V gave up 1 base and J gave up 6 bases, with 13 bases separating them. The CDR3 is made up of 15 amino acids. The CDR3 DNA reads TGTGCCAGCAGCTTAGGTTCGGAGGGCGTAAACATTCAGTACTTC. It translates to CASSLGSEGVNIQYF.

The table lists this clonotype with a few counts. The V and J genes are TRBV29-1 and TRBJ2-3; tentative D call: TRBD1 (6 bases). CDR1 and CDR2 from the germline V gene are SQVTM and ANQGSEA. Trimming removed 6 bases from V and 1 base from J, with 14 bases in between. The CDR3 sequence is 14 residues long. CDR3 loop: CSVTGQMRTDTQYF. The CDR3 nucleotides are TGCAGCGTGACCGGACAGATGCGCACAGATACGCAGTATTTT.

This clonotype was seen a few times. The chain links TRBV5-1 to TRBJ2-7; 8 positions agree with TRBD1. The trim removed 5 bases at V and 4 bases at J, leaving 11 bases unmatched. The germline V gene has CDR1 SGHRS and CDR2 YFSETQ. The CDR3 totals 15 residues. The CDR3 loop reads CASSVSRTGSYEQYF. CDR3 nucleotides: TGCGCCAGCAGTGTCAGCCGGACAGGGAGTTACGAGCAGTACTTC.

This chain uses TRBV20-1 with TRBJ1-2, with D tentatively TRBD1 (6 bases). V shed 1 base and J shed 8 bases, with 17 bases lying between them. The CDR3 runs 14 residues. Germline CDR1 DFQATT, CDR2 SNEGSKA (reference sequence). CDR3 amino acids: CSARGSGGPPGYTF. CDR3 DNA sequence: TGCAGTGCTAGAGGGAGCGGGGGCCCGCCGGGCTACACCTTC.

This clonotype was seen only once. V and J are TRBV10-3 and TRBJ2-5; possibly TRBD1 for D (6 bases). V lost 6 bases and J 3 bases, leaving 14 bases between the germline ends. The CDR3 totals 14 residues. Germline CDR1 is ENHRY and CDR2 is SYGVKD. CDR3 coding DNA: TGTGCCATCAGCCCAAACAGGGATGAAGAGACCCAGTACTTC. This codes for CAISPNRDEETQYF.

V gene TRBV20-1 combines with J gene TRBJ2-3, with D maybe TRBD1 (8 bases). Germline-derived CDR1 and CDR2 are DFQATT and SNEGSKA (reference sequence). Trimming cost V 6 bases and J 1 base, with 20 bases left between them. The CDR3 contains 16 residues. The CDR3 coding sequence is TGCAGTGCGCCCAATCAGGGGGCGGGGGGCACAGATACGCAGTATTTT. Its translation is CSAPNQGAGGTDTQYF.

This chain uses TRBV7-6 with TRBJ1-2; TRBD1 matches at 7 bases. The CDR3 runs 14 residues. Germline loops: CDR1 SGHVS, CDR2 FNYEAQ. J lost 7 bases, V lost 5 bases, and 10 bases had no gene match. CDR3 sequence (DNA): TGTGCCAGCAGCCCACCACAGGGGATAAGTGGCTACACCTTC. Translation: CASSPPQGISGYTF.

The rearrangement uses TRBV4-2 and TRBJ2-7, with D possibly being TRBD1 or TRBD2 (5 bases each). With 0 bases removed from V and 5 bases from J, the gap between germline ends came to 11 bases. This CDR3 comprises 14 residues. Per germline, CDR1 LGHNA and CDR2 YNFKEQ. In nucleotides, the CDR3 is TGTGCCAGCAGCCAAGAATTGGGGGTCCACGAGCAGTACTTC. Translated: CASSQELGVHEQYF.

The chain couples TRBV24-1 to TRBJ2-3; D may be TRBD1 or TRBD2 (6 bases each). The germline CDR1 and CDR2 sequences are KGHDR and SFDVKD. Trimming removed 4 bases from V and 4 bases from J, with 14 bases in between. This CDR3 has 15 residues. The CDR3 region is CATSDGGGLADTQYF. For the CDR3, the DNA is TGTGCCACCAGTGACGGTGGGGGGCTGGCAGATACGCAGTATTTT.

A single count supports this clonotype. One end of the junction does not line up with germline, which may come from a read error. V gene TRBV7-2 combines with J gene TRBJ2-1; D possibly corresponds to TRBD2 (6 bases). The CDR3 is 15 residues long. Germline V gene sequence: CDR1 SGHTA, CDR2 FQGNSA. The CDR3 spells CASGLAGSGVDEQFF. DNA for the CDR3: TGTGCCAGCGGCTTGGCAGGATCGGGGGTGGATGAGCAGTTCTTC.

In this sample, this clonotype turned up a few times. J is TRBJ2-6 and V is TRBV5-5; D is unclear. Trimming pared 5 bases from V and 0 bases from J, leaving 12 bases between. The germline CDR1 and CDR2 sequences are SGHKS and YYEKEE (reference sequence). The CDR3 covers 16 residues. CDR3 in DNA: TGTGCCAGCAGGCTTCTCATAGGCTCTGGGGCCAACGTCCTGACTTTC. Its protein is CASRLLIGSGANVLTF.

This rearrangement joins TRBV20-1 to TRBJ1-2; D is unclear. Trimming shortened V by 1 base and J by 6 bases, and 12 bases separated the two germline ends. Germline V gives CDR1 DFQATT, CDR2 SNEGSKA (reference sequence). CDR3 length: 13 residues. CDR3 in DNA: TGCAGTGCTAGAGCCCTGCTGACCAATGGCTACACCTTC. Amino acids: CSARALLTNGYTF.

This clonotype has just a few counts. V and J are TRBV6-1 and TRBJ2-7; weak D call: TRBD1 (6 bases). CDR1 and CDR2 (germline): MNHNS, SASEGT. V shed 2 bases and J shed 3 bases, with 11 bases lying between them. The CDR3 spans 14 residues. The CDR3, as DNA: TGTGCCAGCAGTGAACGGGACACACTCTACGAGCAGTACTTC. Amino acids: CASSERDTLYEQYF.

A few counts support this clonotype. The chain is built from TRBV7-9 and TRBJ1-6; 9 bases match TRBD1. Germline-derived CDR1 and CDR2 are SEHNR and FQNEAQ (reference sequence). The CDR3 loop spans 15 amino acids. Trimming took 4 bases from V and 8 from J; bases not matched to a gene: 6. The CDR3 reads CASSYGTGLDSPLHF. CDR3 nucleotides: TGTGCCAGCAGCTACGGGACAGGGCTAGATTCACCCCTCCACTTT.